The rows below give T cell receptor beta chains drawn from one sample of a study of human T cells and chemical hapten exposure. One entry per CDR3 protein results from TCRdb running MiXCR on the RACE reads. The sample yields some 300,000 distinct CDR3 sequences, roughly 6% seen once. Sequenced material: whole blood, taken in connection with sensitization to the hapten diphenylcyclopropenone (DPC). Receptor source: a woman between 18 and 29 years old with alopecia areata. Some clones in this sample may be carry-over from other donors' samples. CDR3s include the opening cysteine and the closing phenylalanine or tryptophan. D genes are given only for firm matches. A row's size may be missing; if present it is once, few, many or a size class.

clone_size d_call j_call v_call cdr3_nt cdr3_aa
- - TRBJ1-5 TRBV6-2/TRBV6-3 TGTGCCAGCAGTTCCGTGCGCGGTAATCAGCCCCAGCATTTT CASSSVRGNQPQHF
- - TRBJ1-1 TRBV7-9 TGTGCCAGCAGCTTAGGGGAAACGAACACTGAAGCTTTCTTT CASSLGETNTEAFF
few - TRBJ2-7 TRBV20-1 TGCAGTGCTAGAGATTCGGTAGCCTACGAGCAGTACTTC CSARDSVAYEQYF
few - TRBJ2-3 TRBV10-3 TGTGCCATCAGTGACTCCGAGGAGGGGAGCGCAGATACGCAGTATTTT CAISDSEEGSADTQYF
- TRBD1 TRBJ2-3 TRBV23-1 TGCGCCAGCAGTCAAAACCGGGACAGGGGGATAGATCCAGATACGCAGTATTTT CASSQNRDRGIDPDTQYF
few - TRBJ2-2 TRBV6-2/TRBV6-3 TGTGCCAGCAGCCATCCGAGAGGGGGGCGGATCGGATTGGCATACGCGAACACCGGGGAGCTGTTTTTT CASSHPRGGRIGLAYANTGELFF
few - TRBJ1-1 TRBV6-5 TGTGCCAGCAGTCTCAGTGGGGGCAGCCTTGGAAGGACTGAAGCTTTCTTT CASSLSGGSLGRTEAFF
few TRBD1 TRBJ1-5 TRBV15 TGTGCCACCAGCAGAACTACCGGGACAGGGGATCAGCCCCAGCATTTT CATSRTTGTGDQPQHF
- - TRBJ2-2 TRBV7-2 TGTGCCAGCAGCAAGACAGCCGGGGAGCTGTTTTTT CASSKTAGELFF
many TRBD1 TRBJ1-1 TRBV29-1 TGCAGCGTTGAGCTCACAGGGGCGTGGGACACTGAAGCTTTCTTT CSVELTGAWDTEAFF
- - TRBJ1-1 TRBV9 TGTGCCAGCAGCGTAGCCGGGGGCGCTTCGGTCACTGAAGCTTTCTTT CASSVAGGASVTEAFF
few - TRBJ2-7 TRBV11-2 TGTGCCAGCAGCTCTCTTCTCTACGAGCAGTACTTC CASSSLLYEQYF
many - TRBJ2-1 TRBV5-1 TGCGCCAGCAGCTTGGGATTGGGTGACACTGAGCAGTTCTTC CASSLGLGDTEQFF
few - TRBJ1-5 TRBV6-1 TGTGCCAGCAGTGAGAGGACCCAGCATTTT CASSERTQHF
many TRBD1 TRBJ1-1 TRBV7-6 TGTGCCAGCAGATTCGGACAGGGGGCTCTTATGAACACTGAAGCTTTCTTT CASRFGQGALMNTEAFF
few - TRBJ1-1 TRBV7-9 TGTGCCAGCAGCTTAGGACCGCCAGTGAGTAAAAACACTGAAGCTTTCTTT CASSLGPPVSKNTEAFF
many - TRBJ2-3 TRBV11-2 TGTGCCAGCGGCCTTTTAAATACGCAGTATTTT CASGLLNTQYF
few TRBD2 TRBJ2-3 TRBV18 TGTGCCAGCTCACCCGGCGGGGGGGCCTCAGATACGCAGTATTTT CASSPGGGASDTQYF
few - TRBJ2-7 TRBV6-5 TGTGCCAGCAGTTTGGTCGCGGGGCTCTCCTACGAGCAGTACTTC CASSLVAGLSYEQYF
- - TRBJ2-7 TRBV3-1 TGTGCCAGCAGCCAAGGGGGGTCCGAGCAGTACTTC CASSQGGSEQYF
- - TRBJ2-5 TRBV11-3 TGTGCCAGCAGCGGGGAAGCTGAGACCCAGTACTTC CASSGEAETQYF
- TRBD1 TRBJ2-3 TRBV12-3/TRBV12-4 TGTGCCAGCAGTCGGGACAGACCAGATACGCAGTATTTT CASSRDRPDTQYF
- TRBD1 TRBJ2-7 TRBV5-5 TGTGCCAGCAGCTTCTGGACAGGGCCCTACGAGCAGTACTTC CASSFWTGPYEQYF
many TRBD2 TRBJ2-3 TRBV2 TGTGCCAGCAGAGGAGGGAGTAGCGGGAGCACAGATACGCAGTATTTT CASRGGSSGSTDTQYF
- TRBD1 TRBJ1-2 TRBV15 TGTGCCACCAGCAGAGATGGGGGGACAGGCCATGGCTACACCTTC CATSRDGGTGHGYTF
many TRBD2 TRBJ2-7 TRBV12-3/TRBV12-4 TGTGCCAGCAGTTTAGAGCTAGCGGGGGGGCCCTACGAGCAGTACTTC CASSLELAGGPYEQYF
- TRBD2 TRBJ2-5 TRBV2 TGTGCCAGCAGTAGCCAGCGGGGGGGCCCTGCAGAGACCCAGTACTTC CASSSQRGGPAETQYF
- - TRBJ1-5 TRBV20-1 TGCAGTGTCAGTAGCAATCAGCCCCAGCATTTT CSVSSNQPQHF
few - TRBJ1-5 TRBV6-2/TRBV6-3 TGTGCCAGCACCCCCCCCCAGCTCGGGGGGGAGGGTCAGCCCCAGCATTTT CASTPPQLGGEGQPQHF
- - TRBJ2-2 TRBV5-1 TGCGCCAGCAGCTGGGGAGCAACTTCTTTAAACACCGGGGAGCTGTTTTTT CASSWGATSLNTGELFF
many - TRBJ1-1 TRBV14 TGTGCCAGCAGCCAAGATTGGAACACTGAAGCTTTCTTT CASSQDWNTEAFF
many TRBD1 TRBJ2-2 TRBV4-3 TGCGCCAGCAGCCCCGGGACAGGGATATTCCACGGGGAGCTGTTTTTT CASSPGTGIFHGELFF
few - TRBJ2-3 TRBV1 TGCACCAGCAGCCAAGGGATAGCGGGGGACAAGTCTACAGATACGCAGTATTTT CTSSQGIAGDKSTDTQYF
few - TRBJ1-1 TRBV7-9 TGTGCCAGCAGCTCTGGACTGTTCATGAACACTGAAGCTTTCTTT CASSSGLFMNTEAFF
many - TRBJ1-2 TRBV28 TGTGCCAGCAGCCCAGGACAGAACAGTCGCTACACCTTC CASSPGQNSRYTF
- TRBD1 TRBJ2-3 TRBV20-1 TGCAGTGCTAACCCATTAGGGCAGGGGGAAGCTACGCAGTATTTT CSANPLGQGEATQYF
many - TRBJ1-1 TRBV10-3 TGTGCCACCACCAGGGACACTGAAGCTTTCTTT CATTRDTEAFF
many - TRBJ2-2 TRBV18 TGTGCCAGCAGTTTGGGGAACACCGGGGAGCTGTTTTTT CASSLGNTGELFF
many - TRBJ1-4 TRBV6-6 TGTGCCAGCAGTTACGGGTGGCGCGTCGGCGATAATGAAAAACTGTTTTTT CASSYGWRVGDNEKLFF
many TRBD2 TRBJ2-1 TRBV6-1 TGTGCCAGCAGCGGGGGGGACTACAATGAGCAGTTCTTC CASSGGDYNEQFF
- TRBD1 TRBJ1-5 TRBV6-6 TGTGCCAGCAGTTACTCACAAGGGACAGGGGATCAGCCCCAGCATTTT CASSYSQGTGDQPQHF